Shown below are 17 T cell receptor beta chains from a single sample sequenced in a study of blood T cell repertoires in COVID-19. The data were produced by immunoSEQ multiplex PCR, yet TCRdb's version contains in-frame clones alone and is incomplete. The sample has roughly 76,000 clones, around 70% seen once; the top ten hold 21%. Source material: peripheral blood. The receptors come from a man between 65 and 80 years old with acute or convalescent COVID-19.

The chain carries TRBV24-1 and TRBJ2-3; 9 bases are a match to TRBD1. In germline, CDR1 is KGHDR, CDR2 SFDVKD. This CDR3 comprises 16 residues. V was clipped by 4 bases and J by 2 bases; unmatched bases: 6. The chain's CDR3 is CATSDYWDRDTDTQYF. Written as DNA, the CDR3 is TGTGCCACCAGTGACTACTGGGACAGGGACACAGATACGCAGTATTTT.

For the CDR3, the DNA is TGTGCCAGCATCGGGGGAGGGCTCAATGAGCAGTTCTTC. This gives the protein CASIGGGLNEQFF. The V gene is TRBV28, the J gene TRBJ2-1; 7 nucleotides match TRBD2. CDR3 length equals 13 residues. With 7 bases clipped from V and 6 bases from J, the junction kept 6 bases outside the gene matches. Germline values: CDR1 MDHEN, CDR2 SYDVKM.

This rearrangement joins TRBV30 to TRBJ2-7, with TRBD2 as a possible D gene (6 bases). The length of the CDR3 is 17 residues. Germline CDR1 GTSNPN, CDR2 SVGIG (reference sequence). V lost 4 bases and J lost 2, with 24 bases in between. The CDR3 nucleotides are TGTGCCTGGATCTACACGGGCGGGGCTCCATCGGCCTACGAGCAGTACTTC. This gives the protein CAWIYTGGAPSAYEQYF.

This clone was counted between two and nine times. The rearrangement links TRBV25-1 to TRBJ2-5; D gene uncertain. Trimming removed 3 bases at V and 4 bases at J, with 3 bases between. The germline gives CDR1 MGHDK, CDR2 SYGVNS. This CDR3 has 11 amino acids. The CDR3 loop reads CASSDRETQYF. In nucleotides, the CDR3 is TGTGCCAGCAGTGATCGAGAGACCCAGTACTTC.

V is TRBV19 and J is TRBJ2-1, with D perhaps TRBD2 (6 bases). Germline V gene sequence: CDR1 LNHDA, CDR2 SQIVND (reference sequence). The CDR3 covers 15 residues. Trimming shortened V by 6 bases and J by 1 base, and 13 bases separated the two germline ends. CDR3: CASRASGPSYNEQFF. CDR3 nucleotides: TGTGCCAGTAGGGCGAGCGGGCCATCCTACAATGAGCAGTTCTTC. The complete variable domain, with remaining parts taken from reference TRBV19 and TRBJ2-1, reads DGGITQSPKYLFRKEGQNVTLSCEQNLNHDAMYWYRQDPGQGLRLIYYSQIVNDFQKGDIAEGYSVSREKKESFPLTVTSAQKNPTAFYLCASRASGPSYNEQFFGPGTRLTVL.

V and J are TRBV14 and TRBJ2-4, with 9 bases that match TRBD1. Germline-derived CDR1 and CDR2 are SGHDN and FVKESK. The CDR3 is made up of 16 amino acids. The V and J ends lost 4 bases and 3 bases, in that order; junction bases with no gene match: 7. CDR3 loop: CASSLTGGAGKNIQYF. CDR3 nucleotides: TGTGCCAGCAGCCTGACAGGGGGTGCAGGCAAAAACATTCAGTACTTC.

This clone was observed once. This chain uses TRBV6-6 with TRBJ2-1, with 8 nucleotides matching TRBD2. Germline V lookup: CDR1 MNHNY, CDR2 SVGAGI (reference sequence). CDR3 length: 14 amino acids. Losses at the gene ends were 6 bases for V and 4 bases for J; bases not matched to a gene: 5. CDR3 in DNA: TGTGCCAGCAGCCGCGGGGGGCTGTACAATGAGCAGTTCTTC. Its translation is CASSRGGLYNEQFF.

The rearrangement links TRBV7-6 to TRBJ1-1; possible D gene TRBD1, 6 bases. The CDR3 covers 15 residues. Deletions cut 4 bases from V and 2 bases from J, with 14 bases between. Per germline, CDR1 SGHVS and CDR2 FNYEAQ. CDR3 coding DNA: TGTGCCAGCAGCTCTTCCCCAGGGGCAAACACTGAAGCTTTCTTT. Translation gives CASSSSPGANTEAFF.

This clone was picked up a small number of times. The V and J genes are TRBV28 and TRBJ2-1; D uncertain. Trimming removed 4 bases from V and 0 bases from J, with 10 bases in between. The CDR3 loop spans 15 amino acids. In germline, CDR1 is MDHEN, CDR2 SYDVKM. The DNA of the CDR3 is TGTGCCAGCAGTTCCGGCGGCGGCTCCTACAATGAGCAGTTCTTC. This translates into CASSSGGGSYNEQFF.

CDR3 DNA: TGTGCCAGCAGCCCCACCCGGACAGGCCTCTATGGCTACACCTTC. This encodes CASSPTRTGLYGYTF. The V call is TRBV11-2, the J call TRBJ1-2; 7 nucleotides agree with TRBD1. This CDR3 spans 15 amino acids. Germline values: CDR1 SGHAT, CDR2 FQNNGV. V lost 5 bases to trimming and J lost 4 bases; unmatched junction nucleotides: 10.

The rearrangement joins TRBV27 to TRBJ1-3, with D maybe TRBD1 (6 bases). Germline values: CDR1 MNHEY, CDR2 SMNVEV (reference sequence). The V gene lost 10 bases and the J gene lost 4 bases, with 11 bases spanning the gap. The CDR3 covers 12 residues. DNA of the CDR3: TGTGCCACCGGACAGCCCGGAAACACCATATATTTT. It yields the protein CATGQPGNTIYF.

This clone was seen a handful of times. The chain couples TRBV7-2 to TRBJ1-5; D possibly corresponds to TRBD1 (5 bases). The CDR3 covers 18 residues. Germline V gives CDR1 SGHTA, CDR2 FQGNSA. The V gene lost 5 bases and the J gene lost 3 bases, with 23 bases spanning the gap. The CDR3 DNA is TGTGCCAGCAGCCCTCCCCCCCTGGGGCAAGGCTTCAATCAGCCCCAGCATTTT. Translating it yields CASSPPPLGQGFNQPQHF.

The V gene is TRBV28, the J gene TRBJ2-5, with a tentative D call TRBD2 (5 bases). Trimming removed 6 bases from V and 3 bases from J, with 14 bases in between. CDR1 and CDR2 (germline): MDHEN, SYDVKM. CDR3 length equals 14 residues. The CDR3 region is CASRPTSSEETQYF. The DNA of the CDR3 is TGTGCCAGCAGACCAACTAGTTCAGAAGAGACCCAGTACTTC. The full variable domain, completed using reference TRBV28 and TRBJ2-5, is DVKVTQSSRYLVKRTGEKVFLECVQDMDHENMFWYRQDPGLGLRLIYFSYDVKMKEKGDIPEGYSVSREKKERFSLILESASTNQTSMYLCASRPTSSEETQYFGPGTRLLVL.

The chain uses TRBV4-1 and TRBJ1-1; D uncertain. There are 14 residues in the CDR3. Trimming cost V 3 bases and J 2 bases, with 10 bases left between them. Germline loops: CDR1 MGHRA, CDR2 YSYEKL. The CDR3 nucleotides are TGCGCCAGCAGCCACCCAGACACAAACACTGAAGCTTTCTTT. It is translated as CASSHPDTNTEAFF.

The chain has TRBV6-6 and TRBJ1-2, with a tentative D call TRBD1 (6 bases). Trimming cost V 5 bases and J 6 bases, with 25 bases left between them. The CDR3 loop spans 17 amino acids. Germline V lookup: CDR1 MNHNY, CDR2 SVGAGI (reference sequence). The CDR3 DNA is TGTGCCAGCAGTCTTAACCGGGACACATTGAGGAGTCATGGCTACACCTTC. It encodes CASSLNRDTLRSHGYTF.

This sequence joins TRBV7-3 and TRBJ2-3; D possibly corresponds to TRBD1 (6 bases). The CDR3 has 14 amino acids. Trimming cost V 5 bases and J 4 bases, with 13 bases left between them. Germline V lookup: CDR1 SGHTA, CDR2 FQGTGA. The CDR3, as DNA: TGTGCCAGCAGCGGGGGCCTAATGGCAGATACGCAGTATTTT. This sequence encodes CASSGGLMADTQYF.

The chain joins TRBV12-5 to TRBJ2-3; D gene uncertain. Germline values: CDR1 LGHNT, CDR2 FRNRAP. V shed 6 bases and J shed 0 bases, with 7 bases lying between them. The CDR3 covers 13 residues. The CDR3 region has the DNA TGTGCTAGTGGGATGAGTAGCACAGATACGCAGTATTTT. It is translated as CASGMSSTDTQYF.